The clone carrying this TCR beta chain was seen ten or more times. The antigen remains unidentified. These data belong to a study of metastatic and nonmetastatic thyroid tumors. Study-level information: The study looked at repertoires side by side in blood and in tumor or nodule tissue from malignant and benign thyroid patients. Whole-study results and caveats: The reported finding was significantly higher TCR beta diversity in malignant thyroid tumors relative to benign nodules, in blood and tumor.

Original handling: The study took CDR3 differences across clinicopathological groups and made a distant-metastasis classifier for papillary thyroid cancer from them. TCRdb re-called the PCR reads via MiXCR. The V and J calls were not made by the authors but by TCRdb's processing. The profile shows 35,000 to 50,000 clones, 19% of them singletons. Thyroid surgery was preceded by no treatment in any patient. CDR1 and CDR2 from the germline V gene are SEHNR and FQNEAQ (reference sequence). This CDR3 has 15 residues. Trimming left V 1 base short and J 0 bases short, with 9 bases between. The sample taken for sequencing was blood. V and J are TRBV7-9 and TRBJ1-2; possibly TRBD1 for D (5 bases). This TCR derives from a female donor with papillary thyroid cancer or a benign thyroid nodule (not recorded which). Some clones in this sample may be carry-over from other donors' samples. CDR3 nucleotides: TGTGCCAGCAGCTTAGAAGCAGGGCCTAACTATGGCTACACCTTC. This gives the protein CASSLEAGPNYGYTF.